This TCR beta chain was recovered during a study of CD8+ T cells in alopecia areata. Study-wide background: Disease severity was quantified as SALT score of affected scalp area.

This clone was counted a single time. No antigen is known for it. The sequencing template was cDNA reverse transcribed from extracted RNA. Measured with immunoSEQ multiplex PCR; TCRdb has only the in-frame clones, and not every one. Here the sample spans fewer than 100,000 clones, approximately 70% being singletons. Regarding treatment: oral pan-JAK inhibitor, 5-10 mg twice daily. Germline trimming cut 0 bases from V and 6 bases from J; bases unmatched to any gene: 6. CDR3 length: 15 amino acids. Germline CDR1 reads SQVTM; CDR2 reads ANQGSEA. The study, taken as a whole, reports: When scalp samples are sequenced, resident alphabeta T cells of normal skin are also captured. One nonresponder makes the tie between baseline CD8+ expansion and response uncertain.

Sequences were derived from CD8+ T cells sorted from blood, sampled at week 44, from a patient treated with tofacitinib. The chain links TRBV29-1 to TRBJ2-7, with TRBD1 identical over 12 bases. The source of this sequence is a human donor with alopecia areata. The CDR3 coding sequence is TGCAGCGTTGAAGATCCGGGGACAGGGGGCGGCGAGCAGTACTTC. This sequence encodes CSVEDPGTGGGEQYF.